This T cell receptor (beta chain) was found in a study of PD-L1 blockade in urothelial cancer. Time point meaning: pretreatment peripheral blood. Trimming took 6 bases from V and 3 from J; bases not matched to a gene: 16. This CDR3 contains 17 residues. In germline, CDR1 is LNHDA, CDR2 SQIVND (reference sequence). Only in-frame clones appear in the TCRdb table, and some are missing; sequencing was by immunoSEQ multiplex PCR. The table lists approximately 86,000 clones, 85% of them singletons, with roughly 6.6% in the top ten. The clonotype comes from a man aged 35-49 years with urothelial cancer. Sequences were derived from PBMCs, sampled around atezolizumab (anti-PD-L1) treatment. The gene calls are TRBV19 and TRBJ1-2; the match to TRBD1 covers 7 bases. DNA of the CDR3: TGTGCCAGTAGCCAAACCGGGACAGCGAACGCATACTATGGCTACACCTTC. This sequence encodes CASSQTGTANAYYGYTF.